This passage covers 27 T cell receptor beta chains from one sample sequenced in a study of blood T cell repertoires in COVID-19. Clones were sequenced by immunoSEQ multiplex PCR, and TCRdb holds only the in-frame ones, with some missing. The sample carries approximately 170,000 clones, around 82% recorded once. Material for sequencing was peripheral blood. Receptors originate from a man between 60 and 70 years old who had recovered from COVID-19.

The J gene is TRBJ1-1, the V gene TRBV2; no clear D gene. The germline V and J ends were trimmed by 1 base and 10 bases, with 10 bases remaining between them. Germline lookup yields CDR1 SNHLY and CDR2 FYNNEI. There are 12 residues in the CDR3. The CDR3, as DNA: TGTGCCAGCAGTGAAGTGGCCCAGCGAGCTTTCTTT. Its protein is CASSEVAQRAFF.

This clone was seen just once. DNA for the CDR3: TGTGCCAGCAGTGTCCTAGCGGGGGAAGAGACCCAGTACTTC. This translates into CASSVLAGEETQYF. The chain recombines TRBV6-4 with TRBJ2-5; 10 bases agree with TRBD2. The CDR3 spans 14 residues. The germline V gene has CDR1 MRHNA and CDR2 SNTAGT. V trimming: 4 bases; J trimming: 3 bases; junction bases outside the gene matches: 2.

The CDR3 loop reads CASSIGQPYGYTF. The CDR3, as DNA: TGTGCCAGTAGTATAGGACAGCCCTATGGCTACACCTTC. V is TRBV19 and J is TRBJ1-2, with a weak D call TRBD1 (5 bases). Trimming stripped 1 base from V and 4 bases from J, with 7 bases between. The CDR3 is 13 amino acids. CDR1 LNHDA and CDR2 SQIVND come from the germline V gene (reference sequence). The variable domain in full, completed from reference TRBV19 and TRBJ1-2, reads DGGITQSPKYLFRKEGQNVTLSCEQNLNHDAMYWYRQDPGQGLRLIYYSQIVNDFQKGDIAEGYSVSREKKESFPLTVTSAQKNPTAFYLCASSIGQPYGYTFGSGTRLTVV.

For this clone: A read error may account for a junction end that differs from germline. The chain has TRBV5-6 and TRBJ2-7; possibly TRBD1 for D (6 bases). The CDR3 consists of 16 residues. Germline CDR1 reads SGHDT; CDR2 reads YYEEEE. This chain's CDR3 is CASSLGFTGISHEQYF. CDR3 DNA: TGTGCCAGCAGCTTGGGCTTCACAGGGATCTCCCACGAGCAGTACTTC.

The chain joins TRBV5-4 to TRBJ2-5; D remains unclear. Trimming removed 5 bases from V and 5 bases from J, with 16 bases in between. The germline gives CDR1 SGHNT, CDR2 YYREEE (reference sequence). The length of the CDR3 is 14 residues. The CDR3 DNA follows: TGTGCCAGCAGGACAACCGGTACGTCGGAGACCCAGTACTTC. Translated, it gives CASRTTGTSETQYF.

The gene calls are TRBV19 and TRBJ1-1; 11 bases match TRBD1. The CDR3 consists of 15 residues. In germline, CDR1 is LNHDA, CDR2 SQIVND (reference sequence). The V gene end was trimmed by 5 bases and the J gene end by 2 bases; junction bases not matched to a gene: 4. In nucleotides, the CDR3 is TGTGCCAGTAGTTCGAGGACAGGGGGCAACACTGAAGCTTTCTTT. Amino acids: CASSSRTGGNTEAFF.

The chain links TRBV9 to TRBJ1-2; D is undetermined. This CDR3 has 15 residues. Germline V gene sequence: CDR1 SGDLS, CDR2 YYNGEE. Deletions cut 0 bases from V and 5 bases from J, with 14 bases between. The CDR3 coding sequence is TGTGCCAGCAGCGTAGATGATGGAGCCTGGTATGGCTACACCTTC. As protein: CASSVDDGAWYGYTF.

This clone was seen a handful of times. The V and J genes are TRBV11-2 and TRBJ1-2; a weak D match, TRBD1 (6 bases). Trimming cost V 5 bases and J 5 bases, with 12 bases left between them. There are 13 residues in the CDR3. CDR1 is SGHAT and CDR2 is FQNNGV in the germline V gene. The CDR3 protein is CASSPQGFYGYTF. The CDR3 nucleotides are TGTGCCAGCAGCCCGCAGGGGTTTTATGGCTACACCTTC.

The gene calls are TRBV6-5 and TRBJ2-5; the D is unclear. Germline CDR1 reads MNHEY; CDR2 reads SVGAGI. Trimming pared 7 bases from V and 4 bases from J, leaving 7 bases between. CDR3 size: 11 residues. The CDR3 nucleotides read TGTGCCAGCAAACGCGGAGAGACCCAGTACTTC. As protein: CASKRGETQYF.

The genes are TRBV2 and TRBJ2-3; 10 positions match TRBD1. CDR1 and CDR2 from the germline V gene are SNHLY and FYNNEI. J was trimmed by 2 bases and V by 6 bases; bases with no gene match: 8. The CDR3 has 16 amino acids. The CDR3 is CASRSGQGVITDTQYF. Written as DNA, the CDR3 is TGTGCCAGCAGGTCTGGACAGGGGGTAATCACAGATACGCAGTATTTT.

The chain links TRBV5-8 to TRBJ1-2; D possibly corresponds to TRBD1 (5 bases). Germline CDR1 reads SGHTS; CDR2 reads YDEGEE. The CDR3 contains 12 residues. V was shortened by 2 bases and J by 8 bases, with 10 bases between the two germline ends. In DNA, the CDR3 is TGTGCCAGCAGCTTTAGGGGATACGGCTACACCTTC. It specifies CASSFRGYGYTF.

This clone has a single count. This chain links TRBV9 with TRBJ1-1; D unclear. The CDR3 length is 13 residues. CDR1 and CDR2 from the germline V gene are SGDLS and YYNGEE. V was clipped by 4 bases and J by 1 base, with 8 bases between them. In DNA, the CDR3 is TGTGCCAGCAGCTCTACGGGGAACACTGAAGCTTTCTTT. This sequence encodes CASSSTGNTEAFF. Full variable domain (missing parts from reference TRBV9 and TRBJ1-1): DSGVTQTPKHLITATGQRVTLRCSPRSGDLSVYWYQQSLDQGLQFLIQYYNGEERAKGNILERFSAQQFPDLHSELNLSSLELGDSALYFCASSSTGNTEAFFGQGTRLTVV.

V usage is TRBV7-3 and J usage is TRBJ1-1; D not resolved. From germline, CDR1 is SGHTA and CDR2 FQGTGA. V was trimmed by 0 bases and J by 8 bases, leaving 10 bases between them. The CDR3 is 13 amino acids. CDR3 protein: CASSLTEGTEAFF. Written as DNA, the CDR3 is TGTGCCAGCAGCTTAACGGAGGGAACGGAAGCTTTCTTT.

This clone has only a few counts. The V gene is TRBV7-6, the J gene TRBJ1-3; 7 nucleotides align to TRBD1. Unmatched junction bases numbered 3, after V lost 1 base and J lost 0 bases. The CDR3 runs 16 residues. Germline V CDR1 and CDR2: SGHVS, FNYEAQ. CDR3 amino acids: CASSLGTGLSGNTIYF. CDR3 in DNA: TGTGCCAGCAGCTTAGGGACAGGACTCTCTGGAAACACCATATATTTT.

CDR3 sequence (DNA): TGCGCCAGCAGCCTCGACACTGAAGCTTTCTTT. Translation gives CASSLDTEAFF. This chain joins TRBV5-1 and TRBJ1-1, with no clear D. V shed 4 bases and J shed 3 bases, with 4 bases lying between them. CDR1 is SGHRS and CDR2 is YFSETQ in the germline V gene. The CDR3 totals 11 residues.

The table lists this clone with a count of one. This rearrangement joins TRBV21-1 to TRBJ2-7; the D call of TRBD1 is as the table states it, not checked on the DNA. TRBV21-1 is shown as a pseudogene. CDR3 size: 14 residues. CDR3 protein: CASSMRGPPYEQYF. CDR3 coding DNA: TGTGCCAGCAGCATGAGGGGGCCCCCCTACGAGCAGTACTTC.

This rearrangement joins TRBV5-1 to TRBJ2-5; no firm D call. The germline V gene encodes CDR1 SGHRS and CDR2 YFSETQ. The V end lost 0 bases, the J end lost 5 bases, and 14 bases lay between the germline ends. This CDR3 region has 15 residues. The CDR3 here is CASSLEGLRGETQYF. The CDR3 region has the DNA TGCGCCAGCAGCTTGGAAGGTCTTCGAGGCGAGACCCAGTACTTC.

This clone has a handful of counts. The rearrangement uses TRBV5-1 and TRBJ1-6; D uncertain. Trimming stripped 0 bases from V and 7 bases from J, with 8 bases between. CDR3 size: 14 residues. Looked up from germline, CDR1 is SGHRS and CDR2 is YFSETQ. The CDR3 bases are TGCGCCAGCAGCTTGGGAACCGGGAATTCACCCCTCCACTTT. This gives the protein CASSLGTGNSPLHF.

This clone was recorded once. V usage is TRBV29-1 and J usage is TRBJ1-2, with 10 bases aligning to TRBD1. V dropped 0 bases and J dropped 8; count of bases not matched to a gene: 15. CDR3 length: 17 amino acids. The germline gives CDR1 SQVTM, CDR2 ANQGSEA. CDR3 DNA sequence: TGCAGCGTTGAAGATGGGGCATATGTGACAGGGGGCTTGGGCTACACCTTC. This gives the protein CSVEDGAYVTGGLGYTF.

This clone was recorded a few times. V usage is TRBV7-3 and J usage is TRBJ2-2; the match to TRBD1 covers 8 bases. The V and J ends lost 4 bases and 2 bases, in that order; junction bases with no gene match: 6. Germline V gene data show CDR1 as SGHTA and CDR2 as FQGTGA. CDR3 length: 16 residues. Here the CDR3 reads CASSSQGAPNTGELFF. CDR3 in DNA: TGTGCCAGCAGCTCTCAGGGGGCGCCTAACACCGGGGAGCTGTTTTTT.

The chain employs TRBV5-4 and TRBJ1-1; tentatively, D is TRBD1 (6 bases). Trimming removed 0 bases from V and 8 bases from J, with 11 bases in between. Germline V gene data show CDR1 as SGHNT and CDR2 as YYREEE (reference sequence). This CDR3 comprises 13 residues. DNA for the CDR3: TGTGCCAGCAGCTTGGATCAGGGGTTGGAAGCTTTCTTT. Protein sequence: CASSLDQGLEAFF.

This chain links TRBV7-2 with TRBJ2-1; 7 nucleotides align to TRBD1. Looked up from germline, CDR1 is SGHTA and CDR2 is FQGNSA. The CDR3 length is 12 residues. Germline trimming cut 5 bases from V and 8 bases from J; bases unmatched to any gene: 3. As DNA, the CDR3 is TGTGCCAGCAGCGAACAGGGGTATGAGCAGTTCTTC. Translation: CASSEQGYEQFF.

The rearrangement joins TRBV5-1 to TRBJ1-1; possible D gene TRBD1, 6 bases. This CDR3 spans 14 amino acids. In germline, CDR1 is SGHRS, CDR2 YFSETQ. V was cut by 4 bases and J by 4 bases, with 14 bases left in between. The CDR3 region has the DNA TGCGCCAGCAGCAGGGAGGCGGGGGCCACTGAAGCTTTCTTT. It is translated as CASSREAGATEAFF.

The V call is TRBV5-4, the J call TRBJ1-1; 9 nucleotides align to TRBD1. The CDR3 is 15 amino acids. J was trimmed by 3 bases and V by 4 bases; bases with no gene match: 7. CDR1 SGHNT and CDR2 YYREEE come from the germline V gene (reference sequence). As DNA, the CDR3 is TGTGCCAGCAGCCCTCGACAGGGGGGGCACACTGAAGCTTTCTTT. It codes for CASSPRQGGHTEAFF.

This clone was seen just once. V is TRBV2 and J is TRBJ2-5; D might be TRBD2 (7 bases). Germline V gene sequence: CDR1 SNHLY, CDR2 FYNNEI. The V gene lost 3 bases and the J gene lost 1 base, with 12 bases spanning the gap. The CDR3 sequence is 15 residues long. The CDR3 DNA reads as TGTGCCAGCAGTGAGGGAGGGGGGGCCCAAGAGACCCAGTACTTC. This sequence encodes CASSEGGGAQETQYF.

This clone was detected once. The CDR3: CASSRGQGTDTQYF. The CDR3 nucleotides read TGTGCCAGCAGTCGGGGACAGGGAACAGATACGCAGTATTTT. The gene calls are TRBV6-6 and TRBJ2-3; 9 bases are a match to TRBD1. Trimming removed 5 bases from V and 3 bases from J; junction bases left unmatched: 3. The V gene's germline CDR1 is MNHNY and CDR2 SVGAGI (reference sequence). The CDR3 contains 14 residues.

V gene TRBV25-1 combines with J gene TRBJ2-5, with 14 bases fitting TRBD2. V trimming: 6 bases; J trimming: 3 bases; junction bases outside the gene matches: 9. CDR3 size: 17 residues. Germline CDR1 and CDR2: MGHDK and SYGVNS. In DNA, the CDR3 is TGTGCCAGCAGAGCCGGGACTAGCGGGGGCCCAGAAGAGACCCAGTACTTC. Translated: CASRAGTSGGPEETQYF.